The source of this T cell receptor beta chain is a study of cytomegalovirus exposure and HLA in healthy donors (dated by TCRdb to 2017 to 2019). About the investigation overall: An earlier analysis of roughly 500 of the donors reported about 260 Gb of sequence data and 95 million to 130 million unique TCR beta sequences obtained from roughly 180 million T cells. About 300 gigabases of sequencing data and around 80 million unique TCR sequences made up an early release that covered roughly 670 HLA-typed donors. Of the 300 to 500 genotyped donors, 65% to 90% were placed in the genetic ancestry cluster associated with self-reported Caucasian donors. The aim of the study was to test whether cataloging public T cell receptors could identify signatures of past pathogen exposure. Using immunosequencing, the study profiled T cell repertoires from 640 or so subjects and related those repertoires to cytomegalovirus serostatus. A separate validation cohort of over 95 different subjects was used in addition to the roughly 670-subject first cohort. To predict cytomegalovirus infection status, the study brought together high-throughput TCR immunosequencing, statistical association of individual TCRs with disease status, and machine learning. A later analysis re-analyzed previously published TCR beta repertoires from roughly 690 donors and added high-resolution HLA genotyping to study TCR occurrence patterns. In the later analysis, no new phenotypic data were used to find candidate immune exposures; instead, reliance was placed on TCR beta sequences and their occurrence across donors. An earlier analysis of roughly 600 of the donors used high-throughput TCR beta sequencing to judge whether each TCR beta V gene segment behaved as functional or pseudogenic. Alongside the repertoire data, information on donor age, sex, ethnicity and CMV serostatus was compiled. Genome-wide SNP genotypes for about 65% of the 666 donors were used in a later genetic analysis, which treated that subset as a discovery cohort. All discovery cohort repertoires had been generated on a single sequencing platform. HLA typing covered class I and class II loci at four-digit resolution. Typing coverage varied by locus: about 620-640 donors for A, B, C, DRB1 and DQB1; roughly 500 for DQA1; some 610 for DPA1; fewer than 480 for DPB1. Roughly 5 DR-DQ haplotypes were handled as single units for association and clustering because linkage in the cohort was strong. Among around 400 genotyped donors of the cohort, an average of approximately 240,000 unique TCR beta nucleotide sequences were sequenced per donor, roughly a sixth of them non-productive. Broader findings and caveats from the paper: Compared with the approximately 670-donor mean, donors in an Asian-associated ancestry cluster had fewer N-insertions in productive TCRs, according to a later genetic analysis. According to a later analysis, parvovirus B19, influenza, CMV and Epstein-Barr virus appeared linked to several top co-occurrence clusters. In a later analysis, HLA-associated TCR beta chains showed more clonal expansion and lower generation probabilities than non-associated chains that were equally common. Across donors, most TCR sequences were observed very rarely, whereas some public TCRs were present in many individuals. An association between a missense DCLRE1C variant and V-gene and J-gene trimming of TCR beta chains was found in a later genetic analysis and replicated in an independent cohort. A group of highly shared sequence variants was considered likely to be a technical artifact of the sequencing pipeline. In vitro tests confirmed that a few of the cytomegalovirus-associated TCR beta chains recognize cytomegalovirus antigens. Cytomegalovirus status was reported to be diagnosed by the classifier with high specificity and sensitivity in both the original and validation cohorts. In an earlier analysis of approximately 590 of the donors, most TCR beta V segments were observed in productive rearrangements about 87% or about 30% of the time, broadly matching IMGT annotations. When HLA alleles, especially DR and DQ, strongly co-occurred, TCR associations were difficult to assign to individual alleles. The earlier analysis of 587 of the donors excluded 15 to 20 rarely observed V segments, including chromosome 9 orphons, because counts were too low. Because HLA typing was unavailable for some donors at each locus, only the typed subset was used in association tests. A later analysis found that most CMV-associated TCR beta chains appeared HLA-restricted, with HLA associations seemingly driven largely by CMV exposure. Immune exposure information for the cohort was limited to CMV serostatus. The cohort was sequenced for TCR beta chains only, and without alpha or paired-chain data the features that could be detected were limited. Linkage disequilibrium might explain the correlated functional status among segregating V segments, but an unknown experimental factor could not be ruled out. The authors suggested that the approach could potentially be extended to other disease states and immunological phenotypes. The presence/absence analyses assumed that sequencing depth was roughly uniform across donors, and that assumption may not be true. Specific HLA alleles were associated with 16,951 TCR beta sequences at a false discovery rate of 0.05 in a later analysis. A later analysis found that TCR association rates varied across HLA loci, with DRB1 alleles showing the most associated TCRs and HLA-C alleles the fewest. A further reported finding was that TCR beta sequences accurately predicted the HLA-A and HLA-B alleles for most subjects in the first cohort. Some IMGT-functional V segments, including TRBV6-2 and TRBV6-3, could not be distinguished by the 87-base-pair reads and were therefore excluded. The study listed 164 TCR beta chains as associated with cytomegalovirus.

V drops 0 bases and J drops 6 bases, leaving 6 bases in between. The germline V gene provides CDR1 SGHRS and CDR2 YFSETQ. Including the terminal cysteine and phenylalanine, the CDR3 comprises 12 residues. Only CDR3 DNA remains: 36 bases, in frame from the first base. Library preparation used the immunoSEQ multiplex PCR assay. The multiplex PCR relied on a mix of 60 forward primers for TCR Vbeta segments and 13 reverse primers for TCR Jbeta segments. A multiplex PCR assay on genomic DNA amplified the CDR3 region of rearranged TCR beta genes. On the Illumina HiSeq System, the amplified TCR beta libraries were sequenced as 87-base-pair reads. Under the source paper's analysis protocol: A later analysis tallied approximately 87 million unique TCR beta chains across the approximately 670 repertoires, and approximately 12 million of those chains were shared by two or more donors. Raw reads were error-corrected and collapsed into unique sequences by a nearest-neighbor algorithm in which closely related sequences were merged to remove PCR and sequencing errors. CDR3 sequences were aligned to IMGT reference sequences to assign V, D and J gene segments. For a sequence to be retained, a match of at least six nucleotides was required to both a V gene segment and a J gene segment. A rearrangement was called productive if the CDR3 had no stop codons and remained in frame with V and J, and every other rearrangement was called non-productive. Following IMGT convention, CDR3 was defined as the stretch from the second conserved V-encoded cysteine up to the conserved J-encoded phenylalanine. In an earlier analysis of roughly 580 of the donors, sequences lacking an unambiguous match to a single V gene segment were excluded. In an earlier analysis of 587 of the donors, V segments were called functional above 56.7% productive rearrangements and were called segregating when the between-donor standard deviation exceeded 5%. A statistical classification framework was built for diagnosing cytomegalovirus status from the catalog of TCR beta chain sequences. In a later analysis, V and J genes were assigned by comparing TCR nucleotide sequences against IMGT/GENE-DB human TR gene sequences. The TCRdist pipeline was used in a later analysis to assign CDR3 sequences and most-parsimonious VDJ recombination scenarios. In a later analysis, each TCR beta chain was defined by its CDR3 amino acid sequence together with its V-gene family, and reads lacking a unique V-gene family were excluded. In a later analysis, 500 to 650 highly shared, low-generation-probability nucleotide sequences were removed to address suspected cross-contamination and a sequencing artifact. In a later analysis, a clonal expansion index for each public chain was calculated from normalized within-repertoire ranks of inferred template counts. In a later analysis, generation probabilities were computed using a VDJ recombination model fitted to out-of-frame rearrangements, and the results were checked against IGoR. In a later analysis, hypergeometric tests were used to score TCR-TCR, TCR-HLA and TCR-CMV co-occurrence, with a repertoire-size bias correction applied to TCR pairs. A later analysis estimated false discovery rates by permuting HLA or CMV assignments 20 times. In a later analysis, co-occurring TCRs were grouped with DBSCAN, and TCRdist sequence similarity was added when clustering was performed within HLA-allele-positive subsets. For co-occurrence clustering, repertoires with fewer than 30,000 or more than 120,000 public chains were excluded, along with about five repertoires with anomalous nucleotide sharing. Here the immuneACCESS table is served through TCRdb, limited to in-frame sequences with V and J called. Missing clones are a known gap in these copies; in checked studies unresolved V genes cover under half, and the rest lacks a known reason. V and J calls and clone size are copied from that table; D and trimming were computed from the DNA. The sample table lists 150,000 to 200,000 clones, around 80% of them with a count of one. The top ten constitute around 4.7% of the sample.

In total, roughly 670 healthy bone marrow donors made up the cohort. At the time of sampling, every cohort member was nominally healthy, though immune exposures that went unrecorded were likely present. The donor tested CMV seronegative, placing the donor among the 350 or so seronegative members of the cohort. A peripheral blood sample was provided by each donor, and peripheral blood mononuclear cells were used for TCR beta sequencing. The Qiagen DNeasy Blood Extraction Kit was used to extract genomic DNA from the blood cell samples. A remark on this clone: Its antigen specificity is not known. Base qualities are not provided; no much larger clone lies one nucleotide away.

This receptor chain uses TRBV5-1 and TRBJ1-2, with a weak D call of TRBD1 (5 bases match). This TCR derives from a male donor in good health and CMV-seronegative. The sample comprised PBMCs. CDR3 protein: CASSLEQDGYTF. The sequenced DNA: TGCGCCAGCAGCTTGGAACAGGATGGCTACACCTTC. Here the CDR3 is joined to the reference TRBV5-1 and TRBJ1-2 genes, and the full variable domain is: KAGVTQTPRYLIKTRGQQVTLSCSPISGHRSVSWYQQTPGQGLQFLFEYFSETQRNKGNFPGRFSGRQFSNSRSEMNVSTLELGDSALYLCASSLEQDGYTFGSGTRLTVV.